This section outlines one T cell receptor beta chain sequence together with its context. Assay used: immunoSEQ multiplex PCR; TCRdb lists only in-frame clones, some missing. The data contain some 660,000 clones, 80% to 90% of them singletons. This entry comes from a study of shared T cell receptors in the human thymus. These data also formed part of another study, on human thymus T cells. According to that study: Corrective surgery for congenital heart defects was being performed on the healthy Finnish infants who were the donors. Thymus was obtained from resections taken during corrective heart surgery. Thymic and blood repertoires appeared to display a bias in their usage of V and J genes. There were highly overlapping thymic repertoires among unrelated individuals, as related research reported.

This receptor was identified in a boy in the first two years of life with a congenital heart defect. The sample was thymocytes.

The CDR3 sequence: CASSQGGGGSYEQYF. The DNA of the CDR3 is TGCGCCAGCAGCCAAGGGGGCGGGGGCTCCTACGAGCAGTACTTC. The chain employs TRBV4-1 and TRBJ2-7; 7 bases map to TRBD2. V shed 1 base and J 0 bases; nucleotides not matched to a gene: 3. The CDR3 consists of 15 residues. CDR1 MGHRA and CDR2 YSYEKL come from the germline V gene.